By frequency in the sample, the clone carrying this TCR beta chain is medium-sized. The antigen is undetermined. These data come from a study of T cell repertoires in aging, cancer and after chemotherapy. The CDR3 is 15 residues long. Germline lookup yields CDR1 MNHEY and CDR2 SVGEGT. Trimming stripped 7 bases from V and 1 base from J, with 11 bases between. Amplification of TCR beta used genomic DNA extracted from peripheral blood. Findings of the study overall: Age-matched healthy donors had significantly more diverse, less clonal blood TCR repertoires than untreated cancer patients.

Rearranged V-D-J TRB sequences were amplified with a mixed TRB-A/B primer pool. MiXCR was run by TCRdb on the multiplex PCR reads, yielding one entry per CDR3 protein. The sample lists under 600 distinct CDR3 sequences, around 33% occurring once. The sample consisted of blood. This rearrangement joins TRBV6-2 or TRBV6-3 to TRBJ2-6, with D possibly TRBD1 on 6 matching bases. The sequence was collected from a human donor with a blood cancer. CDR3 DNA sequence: TGTGCCAGCACCTTAGGGACATCTGGGGCCAACGTCCTGACTTTC. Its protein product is CASTLGTSGANVLTF.